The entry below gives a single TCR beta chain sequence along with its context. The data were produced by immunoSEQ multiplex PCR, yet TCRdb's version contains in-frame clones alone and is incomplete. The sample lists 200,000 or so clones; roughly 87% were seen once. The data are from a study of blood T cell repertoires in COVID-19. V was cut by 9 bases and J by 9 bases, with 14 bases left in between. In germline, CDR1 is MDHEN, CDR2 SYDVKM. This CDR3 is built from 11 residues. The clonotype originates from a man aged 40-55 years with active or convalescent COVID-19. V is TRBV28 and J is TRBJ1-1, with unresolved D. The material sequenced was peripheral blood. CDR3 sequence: CASTMSRKAFF. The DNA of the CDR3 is TGTGCCAGTACGATGAGTCGAAAAGCTTTCTTT.